The next 7 T cell receptor beta chains were all read from a single sample in a study of post-analysis software for immune sequencing data. The TCR beta cDNA libraries carried unique molecular identifiers. Each CDR3 protein is one row after TCRdb ran MiXCR on the PCR reads. The table has 550,000 to 700,000 distinct CDR3 sequences, 44% seen once. Their antigens remain unidentified. Findings and limits, study-wide: Roughly 5 TRBV segments, TRBV5-6, TRBV5-1 and TRBV20-1 among them, were found more frequent in patients than controls.

Sequencing was carried out using blood. These receptors were obtained from a girl aged 5 to 17 with multiple sclerosis.

The gene calls are TRBV2 and TRBJ1-2, with D hard to call. Per germline, CDR1 SNHLY and CDR2 FYNNEI. Trimming left V 2 bases short and J 4 bases short, with 8 bases between. The CDR3 totals 13 residues. DNA of the CDR3: TGTGCCAGCAGTGAAACAAGGACCTATGGCTACACCTTC. It yields the protein CASSETRTYGYTF.

About this clonotype itself: The junction does not match germline at one end; this may be a read error. This chain joins TRBV7-2 and TRBJ2-6, with D perhaps TRBD1 (5 bases). This CDR3 has 17 residues. In germline, CDR1 is SGHTA, CDR2 FQGNSA. The CDR3 sequence: CASSLEGRGSGANILTF. For the CDR3, the DNA is TGTGCCAGCAGCTTAGAAGGCAGAGGCTCTGGGGCCAACATCCTGACTTTC.

On this clonotype itself: Its ends do not fully match the called genes, so a read error is possible. This rearrangement joins TRBV7-8 to TRBJ2-7; a weak D match, TRBD2 (6 bases). Per germline, CDR1 SGHVS and CDR2 FQNEAQ. There are 16 residues in the CDR3. The CDR3 DNA is TGTGCCAGCAGCTTACTCGGGGGTACCCCAGTATACGTGCAGTACTTC. Translation gives CASSLLGGTPVYVQYF.

The V and J genes are TRBV6-2 or TRBV6-3 and TRBJ2-7; 8 bases match TRBD1. CDR3 length: 14 residues. Trimming removed 5 bases from V and 3 bases from J; junction bases left unmatched: 6. The V gene's germline CDR1 is MNHEY and CDR2 SVGEGT. The CDR3, as DNA: TGTGCCAGCAGTATGGACAGGGTGGACTACGAGCAGTACTTC. Protein sequence: CASSMDRVDYEQYF.

A few counts support this clonotype. V and J are TRBV11-3 and TRBJ1-2; D unclear. The CDR3 is made up of 14 amino acids. V lost 0 bases to trimming and J lost 7 bases, with 12 bases between them. Germline CDR1 reads SGHNT; CDR2 reads YENEEA. CDR3 coding DNA: TGTGCCAGCAGCTTAGATCACACCTTCGGTGGCTACACCTTC. Translating gives CASSLDHTFGGYTF.

This clonotype has only a few counts. The chain couples TRBV10-3 to TRBJ2-3; 7 bases agree with TRBD1. The CDR3 spans 15 residues. Germline CDR1 ENHRY, CDR2 SYGVKD. With V trimmed by 6 bases and J by 3 bases, 9 bases remained unmatched. CDR3 sequence (DNA): TGTGCCATCAGCCAAGAGGGCAGGGGGACAGATACGCAGTATTTT. This codes for CAISQEGRGTDTQYF.

The chain is built from TRBV20-1 and TRBJ2-3, with 8 bases identical to TRBD1. Looked up from germline, CDR1 is DFQATT and CDR2 is SNEGSKA (reference sequence). The CDR3 has 14 residues. J was trimmed by 0 bases and V by 6 bases; bases with no gene match: 5. The CDR3 DNA reads TGCAGTGCGGGCAGGGGGCCTAGCACAGATACGCAGTATTTT. Its protein product is CSAGRGPSTDTQYF.